This T cell receptor beta chain was observed in a study of T cells in localized non-small cell lung cancer. The study, taken as a whole, reports: Out of the top 100 tumor clones, a median roughly 50 were seen in adjacent lung. An association was observed between higher blood T cell density and longer overall survival. Uninvolved adjacent lung had more T cell clonality than any other tissue, topping tumor. Multi-region tumor sequencing was not done, so intratumor heterogeneity could not be excluded.

There are 16 residues in the CDR3. Per the germline V gene, CDR1 is SGHRS and CDR2 is YFSETQ. J was trimmed by 0 bases and V by 0 bases; bases with no gene match: 2. A remark on this clone: The target antigen is unknown.

Profiled with immunoSEQ multiplex PCR; TCRdb holds only in-frame clones, not every one. Among 45,000 to 60,000 clones, roughly 88% were seen once, and the ten largest hold approximately 5.6%. This material consisted of peripheral blood, taken before any cancer treatment. The TCR sequence derives from a woman aged 40-75 years with stage I lung adenocarcinoma. The rearrangement links TRBV5-1 to TRBJ1-4; 7 nucleotides agree with TRBD1. The CDR3 loop reads CASSLDRGSTNEKLFF. The CDR3 nucleotides are TGCGCCAGCAGCTTGGACAGGGGCTCAACTAATGAAAAACTGTTTTTT.